This passage covers 10 T cell receptor beta chains from one sample sequenced in a study of T cell responses to AZD1222 COVID-19 vaccine. Sequenced by immunoSEQ multiplex PCR; TCRdb stores in-frame clones only, minus some. Altogether around 28,000 clones are present, around nine tenths being singletons, with the ten largest covering 1% to 1.5%. The sequencing here drew on peripheral blood, taken on day 0 of AZD1222 vaccination. Source of these receptors: an adult in good health.

This rearrangement joins TRBV23-1 to TRBJ2-1; D is tentatively TRBD1 or TRBD2 (6 bases each). TRBV23-1 has ORF status, its function being uncertain. V was shortened by 9 bases and J by 1 base, with 19 bases between the two germline ends. This CDR3 is built from 16 residues. The CDR3 DNA reads as TGCGCCAGGGGGGCCGCTGGAGGGCCGTCCTACAATGAGCAGTTCTTC. As protein: CARGAAGGPSYNEQFF.

This clone was seen a single time. This chain uses TRBV30 with TRBJ1-4, with D unclear. The CDR3 totals 15 residues. The germline gives CDR1 GTSNPN, CDR2 SVGIG (reference sequence). The germline V and J ends were trimmed by 3 bases and 6 bases, with 17 bases remaining between them. The CDR3 loop is CAWRGPASEDEKLFF. The CDR3 region has the DNA TGTGCCTGGAGGGGCCCGGCAAGCGAAGATGAAAAACTGTTTTTT. Drawing the rest from reference TRBV30 and TRBJ1-4, the complete variable domain is SQTIHQWPATLVQPVGSPLSLECTVEGTSNPNLYWYRQAAGRGLQLLFYSVGIGQISSEVPQNLSASRPQDRQFILSSKKLLLSDSGFYLCAWRGPASEDEKLFFGSGTQLSVL.

The CDR3 loop is CAGSTSGTDTQYF. In nucleotides, the CDR3 is TGTGCCGGCTCGACTAGCGGCACAGATACGCAGTATTTT. The V call is TRBV5-4, the J call TRBJ2-3; 8 bases match TRBD2. From germline, CDR1 is SGHNT and CDR2 YYREEE (reference sequence). V dropped 10 bases and J dropped 1; count of bases not matched to a gene: 5. The CDR3 contains 13 residues.

The sample holds a few counts of this clone. This rearrangement joins TRBV2 to TRBJ1-4; 7 nucleotides align to TRBD1. Germline V gene lookup returns CDR1 SNHLY and CDR2 FYNNEI. V trimming: 10 bases; J trimming: 0 bases; junction bases outside the gene matches: 8. This CDR3 has 15 residues. Here the CDR3 reads CATPTGDATNEKLFF. CDR3 DNA: TGTGCCACACCTACAGGGGATGCAACTAATGAAAAACTGTTTTTT.

The chain joins TRBV13 to TRBJ2-2; no firm D call. Trimming took 0 bases from V and 1 from J, leaving 6 bases between them. This CDR3 is 15 amino acids long. Germline CDR1 is PRHDT and CDR2 is FYEKMQ (reference sequence). In nucleotides, the CDR3 is TGTGCCAGCAGCTTAGGCGTAGAGAACACCGGGGAGCTGTTTTTT. This encodes CASSLGVENTGELFF.

J is TRBJ2-3 and V is TRBV7-2; perhaps TRBD2 as D (6 bases). The V gene lost 10 bases and the J gene lost 0 bases, with 17 bases spanning the gap. The CDR3 totals 15 residues. The germline CDR1 and CDR2 sequences are SGHTA and FQGNSA. CDR3 sequence: CAIRNSGGSTDTQYF. Written as DNA, the CDR3 is TGTGCCATAAGGAATAGCGGAGGGAGCACAGATACGCAGTATTTT.

A note on this clone: This CDR3 is also generated by other DNA sequences in the sample. The chain combines TRBV7-9 with TRBJ2-7; tentatively, D is TRBD1 (6 bases). Germline-derived CDR1 and CDR2 are SEHNR and FQNEAQ (reference sequence). The CDR3 runs to 12 residues. Trimming stripped 6 bases from V and 4 bases from J, with 10 bases between. CDR3 DNA: TGTGCCAGCAGTCTACAGGGATACGAGCAGTACTTC. Translation gives CASSLQGYEQYF. The complete variable domain, with remaining parts taken from reference TRBV7-9 and TRBJ2-7, reads DTGVSQNPRHKITKRGQNVTFRCDPISEHNRLYWYRQTLGQGPEFLTYFQNEAQLEKSRLLSDRFSAERPKGSFSTLEIQRTEQGDSAMYLCASSLQGYEQYFGPGTRLTVT.

The V and J genes are TRBV4-1 and TRBJ2-1, with TRBD2 identical over 12 bases. CDR3 size: 16 residues. CDR1 and CDR2 from the germline V gene are MGHRA and YSYEKL. V was pared by 5 bases and J by 7 bases, with 9 bases of the junction left unmatched. The CDR3 nucleotides read TGCGCCAGCAGCGGCCTGACTAGCGGGAGCGGTAATGAGCAGTTCTTC. Amino acids: CASSGLTSGSGNEQFF.

This chain links TRBV6-1 with TRBJ1-2, with D perhaps matching TRBD1 (5 bases). Germline lookup yields CDR1 MNHNS and CDR2 SASEGT. The CDR3 totals 16 residues. V was trimmed by 0 bases and J by 7 bases, leaving 18 bases between them. The CDR3 is CASSEAGQWGEVGYTF. CDR3 nucleotides: TGTGCCAGCAGTGAAGCGGGTCAATGGGGGGAGGTTGGCTACACCTTC.

The J gene is TRBJ2-7, the V gene TRBV6-5; D unclear. The CDR3 is 12 residues long. Deletions cut 6 bases from V and 3 bases from J, with 9 bases between. The germline CDR1 and CDR2 sequences are MNHEY and SVGAGI. The CDR3 loop is CASRAPDYEQYF. As DNA, the CDR3 is TGTGCCAGCAGGGCACCCGACTACGAGCAGTACTTC.